This T cell receptor beta chain was retrieved from a study of T-cell reconstitution after alpha-beta-depleted transplantation in children. Whole-study results and caveats: Alpha-beta T cells about two months after transplant reportedly derived from several hundred expanded graft clones. A year post-transplant, T-cell counts and diversity derived mostly from newly produced T cells. High day-60 TCRbeta diversity in some patients came from surviving recipient T cells and thymic progenitors.

Unique molecular identifiers were incorporated into the prepared TCRbeta library. TCRdb called the PCR reads again in MiXCR, with one record for every CDR3 protein. The sample yields hundreds of thousands of distinct CDR3 sequences, 9.5% to 13% seen once. This clonotype was detected many times. Its antigen is unidentified. This CDR3 has 15 amino acids. Looked up from germline, CDR1 is SGHRS and CDR2 is YFSETQ. The germline V and J ends were trimmed by 3 bases and 0 bases, with 10 bases remaining between them. Sequences were derived from PBMCs, sampled before TCRalphabeta/CD19-depleted stem cell transplant. The source is a boy in the first two years of life with acute myeloid leukemia, due to receive a stem cell transplant. V gene TRBV5-1 combines with J gene TRBJ2-1; D remains unclear. The DNA of the CDR3 is TGCGCCAGCAGCTCTATGTTGAGCTCCTACAATGAGCAGTTCTTC. Protein: CASSSMLSSYNEQFF.